What follows is one TCR beta chain and its context. The antigen remains unidentified. Unique molecular identifiers were carried by the TCR beta cDNA libraries. A single record per CDR3 protein comes from TCRdb applying MiXCR to the PCR reads. The repertoire holds approximately 250,000 distinct CDR3 sequences, with 36% as singletons. The sample comes from a study of post-analysis software for immune sequencing data. CDR1 is SQVTM and CDR2 is ANQGSEA in the germline V gene. There are 16 residues in the CDR3. V gave up 4 bases and J gave up 1 base; unmatched junction bases: 8. Study-level points and caveats: A significant reduction in normalized Chao1 diversity was observed in multiple sclerosis patients versus controls. Compared with controls, patients had more of 4 to 6 TRBV segments, including TRBV5-6, TRBV5-1 and TRBV20-1.

Material for sequencing was blood. This TCR derives from a girl under 18 with multiple sclerosis. The chain has TRBV29-1 and TRBJ2-3; 10 bases map to TRBD1. CDR3 sequence (DNA): TGCAGCGTTGTATACCTAGACAGGGGGCGCACAGATACGCAGTATTTT. This codes for CSVVYLDRGRTDTQYF.